Sequencing of this T cell receptor (beta chain) was carried out in a study of T cells after yellow fever vaccination. Study observations and caveats: Few clonotypes appeared in both CD4 and CD8 compartments. Post-booster repertoires again held most primary-vaccination clones (roughly 95% CD4, roughly 90% CD8).

A remark on this clonotype: Its antigen remains unidentified.

TCRdb called the 5' RACE reads again in MiXCR, with one record for every CDR3 protein. The profile shows fewer than 450,000 distinct CDR3 sequences, almost 4% of them singletons. This receptor was obtained from a young man who received the YFV17D yellow fever vaccine. This sample comprised PBMCs, obtained 5 days after the yellow fever booster vaccination.

The CDR3 reads CASSVGSSGATEAFF. Here the CDR3 DNA reads TGTGCCAGCAGCGTAGGCTCGTCGGGGGCCACTGAAGCTTTCTTT. This rearrangement joins TRBV9 to TRBJ1-1; D is perhaps TRBD1 (6 bases). V lost 0 bases and J lost 4, with 13 bases in between. Germline lookup yields CDR1 SGDLS and CDR2 YYNGEE. The CDR3 length is 15 residues.